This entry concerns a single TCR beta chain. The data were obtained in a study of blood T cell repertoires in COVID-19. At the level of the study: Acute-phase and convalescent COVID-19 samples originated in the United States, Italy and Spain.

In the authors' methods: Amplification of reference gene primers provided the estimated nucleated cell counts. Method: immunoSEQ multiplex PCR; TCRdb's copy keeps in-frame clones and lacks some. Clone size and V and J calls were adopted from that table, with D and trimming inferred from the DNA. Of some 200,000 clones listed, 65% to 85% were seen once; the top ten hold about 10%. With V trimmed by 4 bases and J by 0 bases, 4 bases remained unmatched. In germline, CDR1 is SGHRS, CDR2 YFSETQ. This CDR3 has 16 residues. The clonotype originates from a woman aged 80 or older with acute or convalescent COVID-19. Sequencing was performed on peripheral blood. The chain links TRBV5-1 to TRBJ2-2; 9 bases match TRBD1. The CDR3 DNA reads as TGCGCCAGCAGCCCACGGACAGGGGCGAACACCGGGGAGCTGTTTTTT. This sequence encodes CASSPRTGANTGELFF.